Here is one T cell receptor (beta chain) with its context. Its specificity is unknown. The authors divided CD4+ cells into CD45RA+ naive and CD45RA-negative memory subsets. The data derive from a study of shared clonotypes between healthy human individuals. Study results and caveats: Owing to a small donor count, the genetic and exposure-history diversity represented was limited.

Profiled with immunoSEQ multiplex PCR; TCRdb holds only in-frame clones, not every one. This sample has under 2.5 million clones, with roughly 92% found just once. Germline values: CDR1 MDHEN, CDR2 SYDVKM. The CDR3 has 15 amino acids. The V end lost 3 bases, the J end lost 3 bases, and 14 bases lay between the germline ends. The chain has TRBV28 and TRBJ1-1; a weak D match, TRBD1 (6 bases). The source material was naive CD4+ T cells from PBMCs. Subset reported: CD45RA+ positively selected. This clonotype was obtained from a man between 18 and 35 years old in good health. Some clones in this sample may be carry-over from other donors' samples. The CDR3 spells CASSFGGAGDTEAFF. DNA for the CDR3: TGTGCCAGCAGTTTTGGGGGGGCGGGAGACACTGAAGCTTTCTTT. The full variable domain, its missing parts supplied by reference TRBV28 and TRBJ1-1, is DVKVTQSSRYLVKRTGEKVFLECVQDMDHENMFWYRQDPGLGLRLIYFSYDVKMKEKGDIPEGYSVSREKKERFSLILESASTNQTSMYLCASSFGGAGDTEAFFGQGTRLTVV.